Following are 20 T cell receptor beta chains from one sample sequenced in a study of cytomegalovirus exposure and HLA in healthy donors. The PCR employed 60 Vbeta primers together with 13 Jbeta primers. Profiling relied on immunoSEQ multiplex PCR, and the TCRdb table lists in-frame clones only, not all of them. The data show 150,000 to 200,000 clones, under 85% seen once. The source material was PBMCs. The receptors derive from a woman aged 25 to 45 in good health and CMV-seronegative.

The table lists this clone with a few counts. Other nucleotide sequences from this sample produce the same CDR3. This CDR3 is CASKQKQAYEQYF. The CDR3 nucleotides are TGTGCCAGCAAGCAAAAGCAGGCATACGAGCAGTACTTC. The chain combines TRBV7-8 with TRBJ2-7, with D unresolved. The germline V gene has CDR1 SGHVS and CDR2 FQNEAQ. The V end was cut by 7 bases, the J end by 4 bases, with 14 bases between. The CDR3 has 13 residues.

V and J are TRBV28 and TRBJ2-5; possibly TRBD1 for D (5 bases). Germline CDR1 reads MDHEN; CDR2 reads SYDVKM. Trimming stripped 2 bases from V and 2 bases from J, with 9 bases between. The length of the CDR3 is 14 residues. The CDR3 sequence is CASSLLREQETQYF. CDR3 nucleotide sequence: TGTGCCAGCAGTTTACTCAGGGAACAAGAGACCCAGTACTTC.

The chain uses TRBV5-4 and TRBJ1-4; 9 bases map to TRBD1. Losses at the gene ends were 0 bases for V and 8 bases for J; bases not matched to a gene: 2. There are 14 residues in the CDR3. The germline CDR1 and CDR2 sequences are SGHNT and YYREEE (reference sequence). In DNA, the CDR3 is TGTGCCAGCAGCTTGGACGGACAGGGGGAAAAACTGTTTTTT. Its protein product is CASSLDGQGEKLFF.

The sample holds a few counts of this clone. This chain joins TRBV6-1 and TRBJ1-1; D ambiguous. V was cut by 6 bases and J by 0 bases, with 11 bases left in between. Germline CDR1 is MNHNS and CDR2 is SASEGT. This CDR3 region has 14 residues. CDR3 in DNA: TGTGCCAGCAGCAAAGACACCCTGAACACTGAAGCTTTCTTT. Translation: CASSKDTLNTEAFF.

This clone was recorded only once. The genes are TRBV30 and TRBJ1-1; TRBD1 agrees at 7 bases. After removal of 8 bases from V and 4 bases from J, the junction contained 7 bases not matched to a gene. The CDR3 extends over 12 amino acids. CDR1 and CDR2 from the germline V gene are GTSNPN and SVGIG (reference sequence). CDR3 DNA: TGTGCCACAGCCTACAGGGGCACTGAAGCTTTCTTT. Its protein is CATAYRGTEAFF.

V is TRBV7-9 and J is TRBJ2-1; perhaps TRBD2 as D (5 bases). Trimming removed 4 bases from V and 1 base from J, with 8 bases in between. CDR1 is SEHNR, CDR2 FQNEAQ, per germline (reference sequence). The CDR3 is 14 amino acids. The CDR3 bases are TGTGCCAGCAGCTCGGGAAAGTCCTACAATGAGCAGTTCTTC. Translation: CASSSGKSYNEQFF.

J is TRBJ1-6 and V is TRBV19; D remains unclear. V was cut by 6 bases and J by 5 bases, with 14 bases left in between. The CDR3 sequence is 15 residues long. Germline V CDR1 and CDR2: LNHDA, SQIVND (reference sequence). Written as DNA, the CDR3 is TGTGCCAGTAGGACGGGTGGAAAGAATAATTCACCCCTCCACTTT. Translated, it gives CASRTGGKNNSPLHF.

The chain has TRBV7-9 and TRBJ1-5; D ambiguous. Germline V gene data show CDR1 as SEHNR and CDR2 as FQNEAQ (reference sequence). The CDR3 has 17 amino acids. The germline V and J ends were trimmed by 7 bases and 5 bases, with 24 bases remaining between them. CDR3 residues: CASTLGRELGIDQPQHF. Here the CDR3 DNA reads TGTGCCAGCACCCTAGGTAGGGAGTTGGGCATAGATCAGCCCCAGCATTTT.

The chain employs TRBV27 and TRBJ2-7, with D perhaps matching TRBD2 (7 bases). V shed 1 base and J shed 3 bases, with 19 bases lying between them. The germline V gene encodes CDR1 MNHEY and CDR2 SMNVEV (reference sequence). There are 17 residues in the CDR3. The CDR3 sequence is CASSLLGGASSYYEQYF. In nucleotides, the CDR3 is TGTGCCAGCAGTTTATTAGGGGGGGCTAGCTCTTACTACGAGCAGTACTTC.

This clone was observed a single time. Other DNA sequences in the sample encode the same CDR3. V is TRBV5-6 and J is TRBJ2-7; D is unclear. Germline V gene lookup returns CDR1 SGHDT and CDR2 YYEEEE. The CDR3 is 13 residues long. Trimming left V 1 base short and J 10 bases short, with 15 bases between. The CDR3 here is CASSLLPGTQQYF. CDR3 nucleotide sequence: TGTGCCAGCAGCTTGTTGCCGGGTACGCAACAGTACTTC.

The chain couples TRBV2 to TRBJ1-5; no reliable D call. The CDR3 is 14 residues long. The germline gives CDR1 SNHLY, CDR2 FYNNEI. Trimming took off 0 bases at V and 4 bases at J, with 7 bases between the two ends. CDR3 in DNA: TGTGCCAGCAGTGAAGCGCTTCGGAATCAGCCCCAGCATTTT. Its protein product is CASSEALRNQPQHF.

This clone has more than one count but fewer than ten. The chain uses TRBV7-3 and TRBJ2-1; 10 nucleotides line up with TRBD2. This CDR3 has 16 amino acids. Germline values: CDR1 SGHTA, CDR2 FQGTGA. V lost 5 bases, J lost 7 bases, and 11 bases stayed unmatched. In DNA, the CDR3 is TGTGCCAGCAGCCCCCAAAGCGGGGGGGCGTGGAATGAGCAGTTCTTC. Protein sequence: CASSPQSGGAWNEQFF. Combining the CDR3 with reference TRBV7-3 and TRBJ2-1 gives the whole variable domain GAGVSQTPSNKVTEKGKYVELRCDPISGHTALYWYRQSLGQGPEFLIYFQGTGAADDSGLPNDRFFAVRPEGSVSTLKIQRTERGDSAVYLCASSPQSGGAWNEQFFGPGTRLTVL.

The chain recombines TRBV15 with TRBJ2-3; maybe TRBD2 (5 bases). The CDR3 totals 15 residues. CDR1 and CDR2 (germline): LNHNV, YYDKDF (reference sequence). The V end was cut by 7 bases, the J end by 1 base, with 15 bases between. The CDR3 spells CATTTRVSGTDTQYF. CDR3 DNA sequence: TGTGCCACCACCACCCGAGTTAGCGGCACAGATACGCAGTATTTT.

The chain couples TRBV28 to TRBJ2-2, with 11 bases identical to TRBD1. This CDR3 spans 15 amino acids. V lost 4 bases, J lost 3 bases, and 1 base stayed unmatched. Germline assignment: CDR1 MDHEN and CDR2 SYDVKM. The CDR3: CASSSGQGDTGELFF. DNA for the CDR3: TGTGCCAGCAGTTCGGGACAGGGGGACACCGGGGAGCTGTTTTTT.

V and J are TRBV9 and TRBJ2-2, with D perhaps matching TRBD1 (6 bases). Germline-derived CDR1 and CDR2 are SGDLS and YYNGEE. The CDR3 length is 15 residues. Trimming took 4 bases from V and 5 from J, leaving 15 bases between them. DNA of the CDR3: TGTGCCAGCAGCACACTGGGGGCAGGAACCGGGGAGCTGTTTTTT. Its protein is CASSTLGAGTGELFF.

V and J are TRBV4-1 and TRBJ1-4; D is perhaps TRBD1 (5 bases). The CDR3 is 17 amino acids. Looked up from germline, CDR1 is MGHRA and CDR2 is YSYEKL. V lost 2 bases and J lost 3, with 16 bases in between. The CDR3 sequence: CASSQLIGVWANEKLFF. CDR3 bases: TGCGCCAGCAGCCAATTGATAGGGGTTTGGGCTAATGAAAAACTGTTTTTT.

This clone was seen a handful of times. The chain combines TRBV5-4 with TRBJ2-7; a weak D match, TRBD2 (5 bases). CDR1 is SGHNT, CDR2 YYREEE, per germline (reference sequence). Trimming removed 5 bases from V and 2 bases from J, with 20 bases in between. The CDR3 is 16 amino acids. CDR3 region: CASRLWTAGNPYEQYF. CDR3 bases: TGTGCCAGCAGGTTGTGGACCGCCGGGAATCCCTACGAGCAGTACTTC. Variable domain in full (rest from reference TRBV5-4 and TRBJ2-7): ETGVTQSPTHLIKTRGQQVTLRCSSQSGHNTVSWYQQALGQGPQFIFQYYREEENGRGNFPPRFSGLQFPNYSSELNVNALELDDSALYLCASRLWTAGNPYEQYFGPGTRLTVT.

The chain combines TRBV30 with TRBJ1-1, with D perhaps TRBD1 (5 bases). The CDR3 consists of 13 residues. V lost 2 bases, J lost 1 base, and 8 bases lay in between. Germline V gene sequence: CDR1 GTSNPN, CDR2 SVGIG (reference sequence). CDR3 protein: CAWSIGGNTEAFF. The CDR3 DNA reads TGTGCCTGGAGTATCGGGGGGAACACTGAAGCTTTCTTT.

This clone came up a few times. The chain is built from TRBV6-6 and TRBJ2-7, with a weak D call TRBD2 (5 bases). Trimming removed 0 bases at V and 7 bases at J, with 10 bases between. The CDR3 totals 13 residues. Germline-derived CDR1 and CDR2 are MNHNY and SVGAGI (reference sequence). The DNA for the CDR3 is TGTGCCAGCAGTTACTCCCCGGGGTGGGAGCAGTACTTC. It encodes CASSYSPGWEQYF.

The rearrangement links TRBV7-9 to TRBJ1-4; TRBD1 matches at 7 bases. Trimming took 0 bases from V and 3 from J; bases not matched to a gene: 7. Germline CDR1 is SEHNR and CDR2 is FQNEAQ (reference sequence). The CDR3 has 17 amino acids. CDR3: CASSLAVTGEPNEKLFF. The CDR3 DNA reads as TGTGCCAGCAGCTTAGCGGTCACAGGGGAGCCTAATGAAAAACTGTTTTTT. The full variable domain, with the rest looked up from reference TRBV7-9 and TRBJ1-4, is DTGVSQNPRHKITKRGQNVTFRCDPISEHNRLYWYRQTLGQGPEFLTYFQNEAQLEKSRLLSDRFSAERPKGSFSTLEIQRTEQGDSAMYLCASSLAVTGEPNEKLFFGSGTQLSVL.